A selection of T cell receptor beta chains follows, all from one sample in a study of blood T cell repertoires in COVID-19. TCRdb's table, derived via immunoSEQ multiplex PCR, lists solely in-frame clones and lacks some. Here the sample spans under 150,000 clones, about 80% being singletons. Sequenced material: PBMCs or T cells enriched from blood (not recorded which). These receptors all come from a man aged 50 to 60 in a cohort exposed to, infected with or recovered from COVID-19 (not recorded which). The CDR3 runs from the conserved cysteine through the conserved F or W. Fields, in order: clone size, V gene, J gene, D gene, CDR3 length, CDR3 DNA, CDR3 protein. The D gene is left open where the match is weak. Clone size is not always given. Where it is, it says once, few, many or a class for expanded clones.

.	TRBV6-1	TRBJ2-1	.	15	TGTGCCAGCAGTGAGGCCTGGCGCGGCTACAATGAGCAGTTCTTC	CASSEAWRGYNEQFF
.	TRBV7-2	TRBJ2-1	TRBD2	16	TGTGCCAGCAGCTTATATGCGGGGGGGATCTACAATGAGCAGTTCTTC	CASSLYAGGIYNEQFF
.	TRBV2	TRBJ1-2	TRBD1	11	TGTGCCCGCCGGGACAGGGATCGTTGTACCTTC	CARRDRDRCTF
once	TRBV7-2	TRBJ1-5	TRBD1	14	TGTGCCAGCAGCTTAGAGGGGGCTTGGCGGCCCCAGCATTTT	CASSLEGAWRPQHF
.	TRBV11-2	TRBJ1-1	.	12	TGTGCCAGCAGCTTCTCCACGGTTGGAGCTTTCTTT	CASSFSTVGAFF
.	TRBV19	TRBJ2-7	.	12	TGTGCCTGCTCTCAGGGGGGCTACGAGCAGTACTTC	CACSQGGYEQYF
.	TRBV19	TRBJ2-2	.	16	TGTGCCAGTACCCGCAGGGCGCGTATTATCACCGGGGAGCTGTTTTTT	CASTRRARIITGELFF
.	TRBV5-1	TRBJ2-1	.	14	TGCGCCAGCAGCTTGTCCAGTTTCTACAATGAGCAGTTCTTC	CASSLSSFYNEQFF
.	TRBV5-1	TRBJ1-1	.	14	TGCGCCAGCAGCCTGCCCGACAGTTACACTGAAGCTTTCTTT	CASSLPDSYTEAFF
.	TRBV28	TRBJ1-2	TRBD1	15	TGTGCCAGCAGTCTCTCGGACAGGGTGGCCTATGGCTACACCTTC	CASSLSDRVAYGYTF
.	TRBV19	TRBJ1-4	.	13	TGTGCCAGCCTTGACAGAGTGAATGAAAAACTGTTTTTT	CASLDRVNEKLFF
few	TRBV24-1	TRBJ1-5	.	14	TGTGCCACCAGTGATAGGGGGAGCAATCAGCCCCAGCATTTT	CATSDRGSNQPQHF
.	TRBV10-2	TRBJ2-1	.	17	TGCGCCAGCCGCACCCCCCCGGGACGGGGGAAAGGGCATGAGCAGTTCTTC	CASRTPPGRGKGHEQFF
.	TRBV9	TRBJ1-5	.	14	TGTGCCAGCAGCGGAAGCAATAGCAATCAGCCCCAGCATTTT	CASSGSNSNQPQHF
.	TRBV28	TRBJ2-3	.	16	TGTGCCAGCACACCCCGGGGGGCTGGGGTCACAGATACGCAGTATTTT	CASTPRGAGVTDTQYF
.	TRBV7-2	TRBJ2-3	.	15	TGTGCCAGCAGCTCCCCAGCTAGGTTAACAGATACGCAGTATTTT	CASSSPARLTDTQYF
.	TRBV21-1	TRBJ2-3	.	14	TGTGCCAGCAGCAAAGGGGTCAGGGAAGATACGCAGTATTTT	CASSKGVREDTQYF
.	TRBV14	TRBJ2-1	.	14	TGTGCCAGCAGCCAAGAGTGGGCCAAGAATGAGCAGTTCTTC	CASSQEWAKNEQFF
.	TRBV30	TRBJ1-4	.	14	TGTGCCGGCACACAGGGCGCGGCTAATGAAAAACTGTTTTTT	CAGTQGAANEKLFF
.	TRBV10-2	TRBJ1-2	.	13	TGCGCCAGCAGTGAGTCGGGTGCGAGGGGCTACACCTTC	CASSESGARGYTF
.	TRBV18	TRBJ2-2	TRBD2	18	TGTGCCAGCTCAGGTTTCTATTCTAGCGGGAGATTGTGGGGGGAGCTGTTTTTT	CASSGFYSSGRLWGELFF
.	TRBV3-1/TRBV3-2	TRBJ2-2	.	18	TGTGCCAGCAGTACCACGACGCAGGGAAATAGGAACACCGGGGAGCTGTTTTTT	CASSTTTQGNRNTGELFF
.	TRBV12-2	TRBJ2-7	.	18	TGTGCAAGTCGCTTAAGATTATGGGCTGCCAATCCCCCGGCTGGGCAGTACTTC	CASRLRLWAANPPAGQYF
.	TRBV28	TRBJ1-6	TRBD1	14	TGTGCCAGCAGGTCGGGACAGGGAAATTCACCCCTCCACTTT	CASRSGQGNSPLHF
.	TRBV14	TRBJ2-1	.	15	TGTGCCAGCAGCTCAGATGAGGGTTCCTACAATGAGCAGTTCTTC	CASSSDEGSYNEQFF
.	TRBV19	TRBJ2-6	TRBD1	15	TGTGCCAGTAGTAAGGGGGCCGGTGGGGCCAACGTCCTGACTTTC	CASSKGAGGANVLTF
.	TRBV7-2	TRBJ1-2	TRBD1	15	TGTGCCAGCAGCCCCTTCCCGGGACAGCCTACCAGTTACACCTTC	CASSPFPGQPTSYTF
.	TRBV11-2	TRBJ2-7	.	17	TGTGCCAGCAGCTTAACCGATACCTTGGCCCCATCCTACGAGCAGTACTTC	CASSLTDTLAPSYEQYF
.	TRBV4-3	TRBJ1-1	TRBD1	14	TGCGCCAGCAGCCCCGGGACAGGGAACACTGAAGCTTTCTTT	CASSPGTGNTEAFF
.	TRBV3-1/TRBV3-2	TRBJ1-1	.	13	TGTGCCAGCAGCCAAGCGGGGGACGGTGAAGCTTTCTTT	CASSQAGDGEAFF
.	TRBV30	TRBJ1-2	TRBD1	13	TGTGCCTGGGTGCAGGGGGGCCCTCATGGCTACACCTTC	CAWVQGGPHGYTF
.	TRBV5-4	TRBJ2-5	TRBD1	16	TGTGCCAGCAGCGCTGGACAGGGGAGGTACCAAGAGACCCAGTACTTC	CASSAGQGRYQETQYF
.	TRBV14	TRBJ1-1	.	14	TGTGCCAGCAGCCAAGTAGCGGGCGGCACTGAAGCTTTCTTT	CASSQVAGGTEAFF
.	TRBV18	TRBJ2-7	TRBD2	16	TGTGCCAGCTCACCTGAACTAGCGGGGACTTCCTACGAGCAGTACTTC	CASSPELAGTSYEQYF
.	TRBV5-1	TRBJ1-1	TRBD1	17	TGCGCCAGCCGAATAAATACAGGGGGGCCTTGGGACACTGAAGCTTTCTTT	CASRINTGGPWDTEAFF
.	TRBV5-1	TRBJ1-6	.	14	TGCGCCAGCAGCTTGGGGTCGGATAATTCACCCCTCCACTTT	CASSLGSDNSPLHF
.	TRBV5-4	TRBJ1-2	TRBD1	17	TGTGCCAGCAAGCCGGGACAGGGGGACGGAGGGACCTATGGCTACACCTTC	CASKPGQGDGGTYGYTF
.	TRBV7-9	TRBJ1-2	TRBD1	15	TGTGCCAGCAGCTTTGGACAGGGGAGGAGCTATGGCTACACCTTC	CASSFGQGRSYGYTF
.	TRBV10-3	TRBJ1-6	.	16	TGTGCCATCAGGGATCAGGGGAGCTCCTATAATTCACCCCTCCACTTT	CAIRDQGSSYNSPLHF
.	TRBV21-1	TRBJ2-4	.	13	TGTGCCAAACAGGGAATAGCCAAAAACATTCAGTACTTC	CAKQGIAKNIQYF
once	TRBV3-1/TRBV3-2	TRBJ1-2	.	15	TGTGCCAGCAGCCAAACCACAGGGTCCAACTATGGCTACACCTTC	CASSQTTGSNYGYTF
many	TRBV3-1/TRBV3-2	TRBJ1-3	.	15	TGTGCCAGCAGCCAAGACAGGAACTCTGGAAACACCATATATTTT	CASSQDRNSGNTIYF
.	TRBV6-1	TRBJ1-1	.	13	TGTGCCAGCAGTGAAGGTCGGCAGGGGAAAGCTTTCTTT	CASSEGRQGKAFF
.	TRBV14	TRBJ1-1	.	13	TGTGCCAGCAGCCAATTCGAGGGCACTGAAGCTTTCTTT	CASSQFEGTEAFF
.	TRBV10-3	TRBJ2-7	TRBD1	12	TGTGCCATCAGTCTTGGGACAGCCGAGCAGTACTTC	CAISLGTAEQYF
.	TRBV19	TRBJ2-6	TRBD1	20	TGTGCCAGTAGGCTGGGAAATTGGGACAGGGGGGTCTCGGGGGCCAACGTCCTGACTTTC	CASRLGNWDRGVSGANVLTF
.	TRBV7-2	TRBJ2-3	TRBD2	16	TGTGCCAGCAGCTCCCGGACTAGCGGGGGGGCCCTTACGCAGTATTTT	CASSSRTSGGALTQYF
.	TRBV28	TRBJ1-2	.	15	TGTGCCAGCAGTTTAGTAACAGACACTAACTATGGCTACACCTTC	CASSLVTDTNYGYTF